The 20 T cell receptor beta chains below come from one sample, sequenced in a study of T cell responses to AZD1222 COVID-19 vaccine. The data were produced by immunoSEQ multiplex PCR, yet TCRdb's version contains in-frame clones alone and is incomplete. The sample has about 110,000 clones, roughly nine tenths seen once; the top ten hold less than 3.5%. This specimen consisted of peripheral blood, obtained on day 0 of AZD1222 vaccination. Source of these receptors: an adult in good health.

The chain employs TRBV7-9 and TRBJ1-2; D gene unclear. The CDR3 covers 12 residues. With 7 bases removed from V and 2 bases from J, the gap between germline ends came to 8 bases. Germline loops: CDR1 SEHNR, CDR2 FQNEAQ (reference sequence). The CDR3 reads CASMGGNYGYTF. Written as DNA, the CDR3 is TGTGCCAGCATGGGCGGAAACTATGGCTACACCTTC.

V is TRBV28 and J is TRBJ1-4, with a tentative D call TRBD1 (6 bases). CDR3 length: 16 residues. Germline V gene lookup returns CDR1 MDHEN and CDR2 SYDVKM. V lost 3 bases, J lost 2 bases, and 13 bases lay in between. CDR3 in amino acids: CASSFRGAGTNEKLFF. The CDR3 DNA follows: TGTGCCAGCAGTTTTCGGGGGGCAGGGACTAATGAAAAACTGTTTTTT.

The J gene is TRBJ1-5, the V gene TRBV19; D remains ambiguous. Trimming cost V 5 bases and J 0 bases, with 11 bases left between them. This CDR3 has 15 residues. CDR1 and CDR2 from the germline V gene are LNHDA and SQIVND (reference sequence). The CDR3 region is CASSFQQYSNQPQHF. CDR3 coding DNA: TGTGCCAGTAGTTTTCAGCAATATAGCAATCAGCCCCAGCATTTT. Using reference TRBV19 and TRBJ1-5 for the parts outside the CDR3, the full variable domain is DGGITQSPKYLFRKEGQNVTLSCEQNLNHDAMYWYRQDPGQGLRLIYYSQIVNDFQKGDIAEGYSVSREKKESFPLTVTSAQKNPTAFYLCASSFQQYSNQPQHFGDGTRLSIL.

The gene calls are TRBV6-1 and TRBJ2-7; possible D gene TRBD1, 5 bases. This CDR3 has 15 amino acids. CDR1 MNHNS and CDR2 SASEGT come from the germline V gene. Trimming took 2 bases from V and 2 from J, leaving 13 bases between them. The CDR3 DNA sequence: TGTGCCAGCAGTGAATGGGGCAGCTCGGCCTACGAGCAGTACTTC. Amino acids: CASSEWGSSAYEQYF.

V is TRBV19 and J is TRBJ2-3; D is unresolved. The CDR3 is 14 amino acids. CDR1 is LNHDA, CDR2 SQIVND, per germline (reference sequence). V was shortened by 7 bases and J by 2 bases, with 13 bases between the two germline ends. The CDR3 is CASNPFPDTDTQYF. CDR3 nucleotide sequence: TGTGCCAGTAATCCCTTTCCGGACACAGATACGCAGTATTTT.

This chain joins TRBV7-6 and TRBJ2-2; weak D call: TRBD2 (5 bases). Germline V lookup: CDR1 SGHVS, CDR2 FNYEAQ. The CDR3 covers 15 residues. Trimming took off 5 bases at V and 2 bases at J, with 12 bases between the two ends. The CDR3 DNA is TGTGCCAGCAGCCCGGTCACTAGAAACACCGGGGAGCTGTTTTTT. The encoded protein is CASSPVTRNTGELFF.

This sequence joins TRBV9 and TRBJ1-1, with unresolved D. The CDR3 runs 13 residues. Germline V CDR1 and CDR2: SGDLS, YYNGEE. V lost 0 bases, J lost 0 bases, and 3 bases lay in between. CDR3 bases: TGTGCCAGCAGCGTAGTCATGAACACTGAAGCTTTCTTT. It yields the protein CASSVVMNTEAFF.

This chain links TRBV6-5 with TRBJ2-7, with D possibly being TRBD1 (5 bases). Germline CDR1 is MNHEY and CDR2 is SVGAGI. V lost 0 bases and J lost 6, with 12 bases in between. This CDR3 spans 14 amino acids. CDR3 nucleotides: TGTGCCAGCAGTTACTCAGGCAGGGTTGTCGAGCAGTACTTC. Translation: CASSYSGRVVEQYF.

CDR3: CASSFGSETQYF. As DNA, the CDR3 is TGTGCCAGCAGTTTTGGGTCGGAGACCCAGTACTTC. The V call is TRBV12-3 or TRBV12-4, the J call TRBJ2-5; D gene uncertain. Trimming removed 3 bases at V and 5 bases at J, with 7 bases between. The CDR3 loop spans 12 amino acids.

This clone was found once. The V and J genes are TRBV7-2 and TRBJ2-7; weak D call: TRBD2 (6 bases). V lost 5 bases and J lost 1, with 12 bases in between. The CDR3 has 14 residues. Germline CDR1 and CDR2: SGHTA and FQGNSA. The CDR3 DNA is TGTGCCAGCAGCGTCATGGAGGGATCCTACGAGCAGTACTTC. Translated, it gives CASSVMEGSYEQYF.

The rearrangement links TRBV19 to TRBJ2-7, with TRBD1 as a possible D gene (5 bases). Germline-derived CDR1 and CDR2 are LNHDA and SQIVND (reference sequence). V gave up 5 bases and J gave up 7 bases, with 18 bases separating them. CDR3 length: 14 amino acids. The CDR3 reads CASSPQSDRWEQYF. The CDR3 DNA sequence: TGTGCCAGTAGTCCCCAAAGCGACAGATGGGAGCAGTACTTC.

This chain links TRBV5-4 with TRBJ1-1; no definite D call. Trimming stripped 0 bases from V and 5 bases from J, with 2 bases between. This CDR3 has 11 residues. Per germline, CDR1 SGHNT and CDR2 YYREEE (reference sequence). The CDR3 loop reads CASSLATEAFF. CDR3 DNA sequence: TGTGCCAGCAGCTTGGCTACTGAAGCTTTCTTT.

V is TRBV5-6 and J is TRBJ2-2, with D uncertain. The CDR3 extends over 14 amino acids. CDR1 SGHDT and CDR2 YYEEEE come from the germline V gene. Trimming shortened V by 2 bases and J by 7 bases, and 12 bases separated the two germline ends. The CDR3 spells CASSFYTASGELFF. CDR3 coding DNA: TGTGCCAGCAGCTTCTACACCGCTAGCGGGGAGCTGTTTTTT.

This clone has only a few counts. The CDR3 sequence: CASSRKGGVDTQYF. CDR3 nucleotides: TGTGCCAGCAGCCGGAAGGGAGGGGTAGATACGCAGTATTTT. The V and J genes are TRBV7-9 and TRBJ2-3; 7 nucleotides line up with TRBD2. The length of the CDR3 is 14 residues. The germline CDR1 and CDR2 sequences are SEHNR and FQNEAQ (reference sequence). Unmatched junction bases numbered 7, after V lost 5 bases and J lost 5 bases.

The V call is TRBV28, the J call TRBJ2-7; D is undetermined. The V end lost 2 bases, the J end lost 0 bases, and 11 bases lay between the germline ends. The CDR3 consists of 15 residues. Germline CDR1 reads MDHEN; CDR2 reads SYDVKM. The CDR3 DNA is TGTGCCAGCAGTTTACCCAGCACCTACTCCTACGAGCAGTACTTC. Translating it yields CASSLPSTYSYEQYF.

V is TRBV7-2 and J is TRBJ2-3; 11 positions match TRBD2. With V trimmed by 6 bases and J by 2 bases, 7 bases remained unmatched. In germline, CDR1 is SGHTA, CDR2 FQGNSA. The CDR3 contains 16 residues. The DNA of the CDR3 is TGTGCCAGCAGACCTCTAGCGGGAGGACTCACAGATACGCAGTATTTT. Its protein is CASRPLAGGLTDTQYF.

V is TRBV5-1 and J is TRBJ1-2; TRBD1 matches 8 bases. The V segment lost 2 bases and the J segment 4 bases; nucleotides outside the gene matches: 4. Germline V lookup: CDR1 SGHRS, CDR2 YFSETQ. The CDR3 length is 14 residues. The CDR3 DNA follows: TGCGCCAGCAGCTTACAGGGGGTGTCCTATGGCTACACCTTC. This codes for CASSLQGVSYGYTF.

This chain joins TRBV5-4 and TRBJ2-6; D uncertain. Deletions cut 0 bases from V and 0 bases from J, with 10 bases between. Germline V CDR1 and CDR2: SGHNT, YYREEE (reference sequence). The CDR3 consists of 17 residues. CDR3 coding DNA: TGTGCCAGCAGCTTGGGAGGACGGAGCTCTGGGGCCAACGTCCTGACTTTC. Protein sequence: CASSLGGRSSGANVLTF.

V is TRBV19 and J is TRBJ1-5; a possible D gene is TRBD1 (5 bases). Trimming took 6 bases from V and 4 from J, leaving 16 bases between them. This CDR3 contains 15 residues. Looked up from germline, CDR1 is LNHDA and CDR2 is SQIVND (reference sequence). This CDR3 reads CASSRTDIQNQPQHF. The CDR3 coding sequence is TGTGCCAGTAGCAGGACGGACATACAAAATCAGCCCCAGCATTTT.

The rearrangement joins TRBV3-1 (or the pseudogene TRBV3-2) to TRBJ1-3; TRBD1 might be the D (6 bases). The CDR3 extends over 16 amino acids. Trimming left V 0 bases short and J 4 bases short, with 13 bases between. CDR1 is LGHDT, CDR2 YNNKEL, per germline (reference sequence). CDR3 sequence: CASSQDAGARGNTIYF. In DNA form, the CDR3 reads TGTGCCAGCAGCCAAGATGCGGGGGCGCGGGGAAACACCATATATTTT.